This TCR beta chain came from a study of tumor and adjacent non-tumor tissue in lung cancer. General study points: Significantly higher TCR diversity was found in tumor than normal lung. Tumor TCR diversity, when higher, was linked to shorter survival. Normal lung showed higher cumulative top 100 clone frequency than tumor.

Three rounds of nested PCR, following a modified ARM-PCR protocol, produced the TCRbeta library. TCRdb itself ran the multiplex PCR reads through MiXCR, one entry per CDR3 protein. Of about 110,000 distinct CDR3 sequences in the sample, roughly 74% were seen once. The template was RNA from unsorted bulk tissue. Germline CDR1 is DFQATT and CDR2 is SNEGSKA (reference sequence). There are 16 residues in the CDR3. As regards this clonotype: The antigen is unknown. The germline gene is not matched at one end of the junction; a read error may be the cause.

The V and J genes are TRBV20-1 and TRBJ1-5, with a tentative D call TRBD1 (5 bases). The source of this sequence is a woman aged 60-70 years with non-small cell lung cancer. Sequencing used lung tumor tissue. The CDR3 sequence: CSVRDLVSGTAQPEHF. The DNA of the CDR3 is TGCAGTGTTAGAGATCTGGTTTCGGGGACGGCTCAGCCCGAGCATTTT.